Shown below are 32 T cell receptor beta chains from a single sample sequenced in a study of post-analysis software for immune sequencing data. Broader study findings: About 5 TRBV segments occurring more often in patients than controls included TRBV5-6, TRBV5-1 and TRBV20-1.

Every TCR beta cDNA library bore unique molecular identifiers. TCRdb independently ran MiXCR on the PCR reads; one entry per CDR3 protein. The top ten clones hold more than 0.45% of a sample with about 800,000 distinct CDR3 sequences, around 27% of them seen once. Their antigens are not known. The sequenced sample consisted of blood. These receptor sequences come from a girl aged 5-17 years with multiple sclerosis.

This clonotype has just one count. CDR3 loop: CASSFMGGRQGSTEAFF. CDR3 coding DNA: TGTGCCAGCAGCTTCATGGGGGGGCGGCAGGGAAGCACTGAAGCTTTCTTT. V gene TRBV11-2 combines with J gene TRBJ1-1; a possible D gene is TRBD1 (6 bases). CDR1 and CDR2 (germline): SGHAT, FQNNGV. V was trimmed by 3 bases and J by 4 bases, leaving 21 bases between them. This CDR3 is built from 17 residues.

The genes are TRBV9 and TRBJ2-1; D is unresolved. Trimming pared 4 bases from V and 5 bases from J, leaving 13 bases between. The CDR3 has 14 residues. Germline CDR1 SGDLS, CDR2 YYNGEE. CDR3 in amino acids: CASSPSARHNEQFF. DNA of the CDR3: TGTGCCAGCAGCCCGTCGGCTAGACACAATGAGCAGTTCTTC.

Worth noting for this clonotype: One junction end disagrees with the germline gene, perhaps due to a read error. The chain joins TRBV20-1 to TRBJ2-5, with D tentatively TRBD2 (5 bases). Germline V CDR1 and CDR2: DFQATT, SNEGSKA (reference sequence). The CDR3 is 14 amino acids. DNA for the CDR3: TGCAGTGCTGGAGATGTAAGGAGGCAAGAGACCCAGTACTTC. Protein: CSAGDVRRQETQYF.

The chain has TRBV18 and TRBJ2-5; D is undetermined. The length of the CDR3 is 14 residues. V lost 6 bases, J lost 3 bases, and 14 bases lay in between. From germline, CDR1 is KGHSH and CDR2 LQKENI. CDR3 nucleotides: TGTGCCAGCTCCCCCTCCGGGTTTAAAGAGACCCAGTACTTC. Translating gives CASSPSGFKETQYF.

The genes are TRBV20-1 and TRBJ1-2, with TRBD1 as a possible D gene (6 bases). The V gene lost 6 bases and the J gene lost 2 bases, with 16 bases spanning the gap. The CDR3 contains 14 residues. Per germline, CDR1 DFQATT and CDR2 SNEGSKA (reference sequence). CDR3: CSAPPRDTNYGYTF. CDR3 bases: TGCAGTGCCCCCCCCCGGGACACCAACTATGGCTACACCTTC.

The table lists this clonotype with a few counts. This chain uses TRBV9 with TRBJ2-3, with 8 bases lining up with TRBD1. J was trimmed by 2 bases and V by 3 bases; bases with no gene match: 8. The CDR3 extends over 16 amino acids. Germline V lookup: CDR1 SGDLS, CDR2 YYNGEE. CDR3 residues: CASSASGGLATDTQYF. The CDR3 nucleotides read TGTGCCAGCAGCGCTTCAGGGGGCTTAGCCACAGATACGCAGTATTTT. The full variable domain, with the rest looked up from reference TRBV9 and TRBJ2-3, is DSGVTQTPKHLITATGQRVTLRCSPRSGDLSVYWYQQSLDQGLQFLIQYYNGEERAKGNILERFSAQQFPDLHSELNLSSLELGDSALYFCASSASGGLATDTQYFGPGTRLTVL.

This clonotype was observed a handful of times. The chain carries TRBV24-1 and TRBJ2-6, with 11 bases that match TRBD1. Looked up from germline, CDR1 is KGHDR and CDR2 is SFDVKD. The V gene end was trimmed by 5 bases and the J gene end by 0 bases; junction bases not matched to a gene: 14. The CDR3 contains 21 residues. The DNA for the CDR3 is TGTGCCACCAGTGCTTCATCGGACAGGGGGCCCGAGAGCTCTGGGGCCAACGTCCTGACTTTC. Its protein is CATSASSDRGPESSGANVLTF.

The chain couples TRBV5-1 to TRBJ2-3; possibly TRBD1 for D (6 bases). The CDR3 runs 16 residues. CDR1 and CDR2 from the germline V gene are SGHRS and YFSETQ. V lost 0 bases to trimming and J lost 1 base, with 12 bases between them. The CDR3 loop is CASSLAVDRRTDTQYF. Here the CDR3 DNA reads TGCGCCAGCAGCTTGGCGGTTGACAGGCGCACAGATACGCAGTATTTT.

This clonotype showed up just a few times. This chain connects TRBV10-3 to TRBJ2-5; 7 positions agree with TRBD1. Per the germline V gene, CDR1 is ENHRY and CDR2 is SYGVKD. J was trimmed by 1 base and V by 4 bases; bases with no gene match: 3. The CDR3 runs to 14 residues. In nucleotides, the CDR3 is TGTGCCATCAGTGGGGGACAGCCCCAAGAGACCCAGTACTTC. This encodes CAISGGQPQETQYF.

This clonotype was recorded a few times. The rearrangement links TRBV7-9 to TRBJ2-7; D possibly uses TRBD1 or TRBD2 (6 bases each). The V end was cut by 1 base, the J end by 4 bases, with 11 bases between. CDR3 length equals 14 residues. CDR1 and CDR2 from the germline V gene are SEHNR and FQNEAQ (reference sequence). The chain's CDR3 is CASSLGRGRYEQYF. Written as DNA, the CDR3 is TGTGCCAGCAGCTTAGGAAGGGGGAGGTACGAGCAGTACTTC. The variable domain in full, completed from reference TRBV7-9 and TRBJ2-7, reads DTGVSQNPRHKITKRGQNVTFRCDPISEHNRLYWYRQTLGQGPEFLTYFQNEAQLEKSRLLSDRFSAERPKGSFSTLEIQRTEQGDSAMYLCASSLGRGRYEQYFGPGTRLTVT.

The chain couples TRBV28 to TRBJ2-5; 8 bases fit TRBD1. The J call may be wrong; the DNA end is better matched by TRBJ2-7. The CDR3 runs 13 residues. Germline V gene sequence: CDR1 MDHEN, CDR2 SYDVKM. CDR3 amino acids: CASSRQGLNEQYF. The CDR3 DNA follows: TGTGCCAGCAGTCGACAGGGGCTAAACGAGCAGTACTTC.

This clonotype was observed at least ten times. V gene TRBV7-2 combines with J gene TRBJ2-7; TRBD2 aligns across 9 bases. V was pared by 1 base and J by 5 bases, with 6 bases of the junction left unmatched. The CDR3 sequence is 15 residues long. The V gene's germline CDR1 is SGHTA and CDR2 FQGNSA. CDR3 sequence reads: CASSLGLLAGNEQYF. Here the CDR3 DNA reads TGTGCCAGCAGCTTAGGTCTGCTAGCGGGAAACGAGCAGTACTTC.

A few counts support this clonotype. The V and J genes are TRBV6-2 or TRBV6-3 and TRBJ2-7, with 9 bases identical to TRBD1. The germline CDR1 and CDR2 sequences are MNHEY and SVGEGT. The CDR3 runs to 14 residues. V lost 5 bases and J lost 6; bases outside the gene matches: 8. The CDR3 reads CASSRTGDNGEQYF. The CDR3 DNA is TGTGCCAGCAGTCGGACAGGGGACAATGGCGAGCAGTACTTC.

J is TRBJ2-1 and V is TRBV5-1; TRBD2 matches at 7 bases. The CDR3 consists of 15 residues. Germline CDR1 reads SGHRS; CDR2 reads YFSETQ. The trim removed 2 bases at V and 4 bases at J, leaving 6 bases unmatched. The CDR3 DNA is TGCGCCAGCAGCTTTGCGGGAGAGTGGTACAATGAGCAGTTCTTC. Translation: CASSFAGEWYNEQFF. Supplemented by reference TRBV5-1 and TRBJ2-1, the full variable domain reads KAGVTQTPRYLIKTRGQQVTLSCSPISGHRSVSWYQQTPGQGLQFLFEYFSETQRNKGNFPGRFSGRQFSNSRSEMNVSTLELGDSALYLCASSFAGEWYNEQFFGPGTRLTVL.

This chain connects TRBV10-3 to TRBJ2-4; 10 nucleotides align to TRBD2. The V segment lost 5 bases and the J segment 13 bases; nucleotides outside the gene matches: 14. From germline, CDR1 is ENHRY and CDR2 SYGVKD. The CDR3 runs to 15 residues. The CDR3 DNA reads TGTGCCATCAGTCTGGGGCTAGCGGGAGCTCGGGAGCAGTACTTC. It codes for CAISLGLAGAREQYF.

There are a few counts of this clonotype. J is TRBJ2-3 and V is TRBV7-9; D is perhaps TRBD1 (6 bases). This CDR3 spans 15 amino acids. CDR1 is SEHNR and CDR2 is FQNEAQ in the germline V gene (reference sequence). V was pared by 5 bases and J by 0 bases, with 12 bases between. CDR3 region: CASSQGDTSTDTQYF. The CDR3 nucleotides are TGTGCCAGCAGCCAAGGGGACACCAGCACAGATACGCAGTATTTT.

On this clonotype: A read error is possible here, since a much larger clone lies one base away. The chain joins TRBV20-1 to TRBJ2-6, with 8 bases that match TRBD2. The CDR3 runs to 12 residues. The germline V gene has CDR1 DFQATT and CDR2 SNEGSKA (reference sequence). The CDR3 protein is CSAPGGADVLTF. The CDR3 coding sequence is TGCAGTGCCCCGGGGGGGGCCGACGTCCTGACTTTC.

The chain carries TRBV10-1 and TRBJ2-7, with D hard to call. V dropped 2 bases and J dropped 7 bases, with 21 bases sitting between them. The CDR3 consists of 16 residues. The germline CDR1 and CDR2 sequences are WNHNN and SYGVQD (reference sequence). The CDR3 coding sequence is TGCGCCAGCAGTGAGCCGTCCTTTTTACTTTCGATTGAGCAGTACTTC. This codes for CASSEPSFLLSIEQYF.

The sample holds a few counts of this clonotype. The genes are TRBV29-1 and TRBJ2-5; 7 bases map to TRBD2. Per the germline V gene, CDR1 is SQVTM and CDR2 is ANQGSEA. The CDR3 spans 11 residues. The V and J ends lost 4 bases and 4 bases, in that order; junction bases with no gene match: 0. The CDR3 DNA sequence: TGCAGCGTTGCGGGAGGAGAGACCCAGTACTTC. This sequence encodes CSVAGGETQYF.

The gene calls are TRBV28 and TRBJ2-2; a weak D match, TRBD2 (5 bases). Germline assignment: CDR1 MDHEN and CDR2 SYDVKM. The ends were cut back, 5 bases at V and 4 bases at J, with 20 bases in the middle. The CDR3 covers 17 residues. CDR3 region: CASSPKGAVISTGELFF. The DNA of the CDR3 is TGTGCCAGCAGTCCTAAGGGAGCCGTAATTTCCACCGGGGAGCTGTTTTTT.

At least ten counts were recorded for this clonotype. The V and J genes are TRBV20-1 and TRBJ2-7; 10 bases are a match to TRBD2. Germline values: CDR1 DFQATT, CDR2 SNEGSKA (reference sequence). After removal of 3 bases from V and 6 bases from J, the junction contained 8 bases not matched to a gene. CDR3 size: 14 residues. CDR3 sequence: CSASHDSGRREQYF. As DNA, the CDR3 is TGCAGTGCTAGCCACGATAGCGGGAGGCGCGAGCAGTACTTC.

This clonotype has more than one count but fewer than ten. The chain joins TRBV5-1 to TRBJ2-2; 7 nucleotides line up with TRBD1. This CDR3 has 16 amino acids. The germline gives CDR1 SGHRS, CDR2 YFSETQ. V shed 0 bases and J 4 bases; nucleotides not matched to a gene: 6. The CDR3 protein is CASSLADRLGTGELFF. The CDR3 DNA follows: TGCGCCAGCAGCTTGGCGGACAGGCTGGGCACCGGGGAGCTGTTTTTT.

The chain carries TRBV12-3 or TRBV12-4 and TRBJ1-5; D is perhaps TRBD1 (5 bases). The CDR3 loop spans 15 amino acids. V gave up 6 bases and J gave up 0 bases, with 12 bases separating them. CDR3 sequence: CASRVGVDSNQPQHF. The DNA of the CDR3 is TGTGCCAGCAGGGTGGGGGTGGATAGCAATCAGCCCCAGCATTTT.

This clonotype showed up just a few times. This chain connects TRBV6-6 to TRBJ2-7; D ambiguous. CDR3 length: 12 residues. Germline V gene sequence: CDR1 MNHNY, CDR2 SVGAGI (reference sequence). V lost 2 bases and J lost 4, with 6 bases in between. The CDR3 nucleotides are TGTGCCAGCAGTTACGTGGCTTACGAGCAGTACTTC. Its protein is CASSYVAYEQYF.

The chain couples TRBV9 to TRBJ2-1, with D perhaps matching TRBD1 (6 bases). The germline V gene has CDR1 SGDLS and CDR2 YYNGEE. Trimming shortened V by 10 bases and J by 10 bases, and 18 bases separated the two germline ends. The CDR3 has 12 residues. Here the CDR3 DNA reads TGTGCCTCCCAGAGGGGGTTATCGGAGCAGTTCTTC. Its protein product is CASQRGLSEQFF.

In its sample, this clonotype was seen a few times. This chain uses TRBV20-1 with TRBJ1-1; D is ambiguous. Germline V lookup: CDR1 DFQATT, CDR2 SNEGSKA (reference sequence). The CDR3 covers 13 residues. V dropped 8 bases and J dropped 3 bases, with 16 bases sitting between them. The CDR3 sequence: CSPRGRRDTEAFF. The CDR3 region has the DNA TGCAGTCCCAGAGGCAGAAGAGACACTGAAGCTTTCTTT.

This clonotype was seen many times. The chain couples TRBV10-2 to TRBJ2-7, with TRBD2 matching over 12 bases. CDR3 size: 14 residues. Looked up from germline, CDR1 is WSHSY and CDR2 is SAAADI. V shed 7 bases, J shed 5 bases, and the junction held 6 bases outside the gene matches. CDR3 sequence (DNA): TGCGCCAGCATCGCTAGCGGGAGGGGGCACGAGCAGTACTTC. Amino acids: CASIASGRGHEQYF.

The V gene is TRBV5-1, the J gene TRBJ2-4, with 11 positions matching TRBD2. The CDR3 contains 18 residues. CDR1 is SGHRS and CDR2 is YFSETQ in the germline V gene. Losses at the gene ends were 5 bases for V and 0 bases for J; bases not matched to a gene: 10. The chain's CDR3 is CASSRSTSGDLAKNIQYF. The CDR3 DNA is TGCGCCAGCAGTAGGTCGACTAGCGGGGATCTAGCCAAAAACATTCAGTACTTC. The complete variable domain, with remaining parts taken from reference TRBV5-1 and TRBJ2-4, reads KAGVTQTPRYLIKTRGQQVTLSCSPISGHRSVSWYQQTPGQGLQFLFEYFSETQRNKGNFPGRFSGRQFSNSRSEMNVSTLELGDSALYLCASSRSTSGDLAKNIQYFGAGTRLSVL.

V gene TRBV5-1 combines with J gene TRBJ2-3; D may match TRBD1 or TRBD2 (6 bases each). The CDR3 extends over 16 amino acids. V lost 4 bases to trimming and J lost 5 bases, with 20 bases between them. Germline lookup yields CDR1 SGHRS and CDR2 YFSETQ. DNA of the CDR3: TGCGCCAGCAGCCCATCGGGGGCCGGGATCATAGATACGCAGTATTTT. It translates to CASSPSGAGIIDTQYF.

Worth noting for this clonotype: An end of the junction does not agree with germline; a read error may underlie this. The V gene is TRBV27, the J gene TRBJ2-5; no firm D call. The CDR3 has 13 residues. Per germline, CDR1 MNHEY and CDR2 SMNVEV (reference sequence). The CDR3, as DNA: TGTGCCAGCAGTTTGGGGTCCCAAGGGACCCAGTACTTC. As protein: CASSLGSQGTQYF.

This clonotype appeared a few times. The V call is TRBV10-3, the J call TRBJ2-1; tentatively, D is TRBD2 (5 bases). In germline, CDR1 is ENHRY, CDR2 SYGVKD. The CDR3 loop spans 15 amino acids. Deletions cut 8 bases from V and 9 bases from J, with 23 bases between. CDR3 loop: CAIGEYKTAGREQFF. CDR3 sequence (DNA): TGTGCCATCGGGGAGTACAAAACCGCGGGTCGTGAGCAGTTCTTC.

The J gene is TRBJ1-2, the V gene TRBV20-1, with no clear D. Germline-derived CDR1 and CDR2 are DFQATT and SNEGSKA (reference sequence). CDR3 length: 12 residues. V dropped 0 bases and J dropped 8 bases, with 10 bases sitting between them. The CDR3 sequence: CSARDYKGGYTF. DNA for the CDR3: TGCAGTGCTAGAGATTATAAGGGAGGCTACACCTTC.